The T cell receptor beta chain described here comes from a study of T-cell memory formation after mild COVID-19 (dated by TCRdb to the early 2020s). With respect to the entire study: Most TCR sequence clusters were specific to one of the two donors. Two young, previously healthy adult volunteers made up the cohort, one male and one female. Longitudinal TCRalpha and TCRbeta repertoire sequencing tracked T-cell clones expanding and contracting after mild COVID-19 in a couple of donors. Results and caveats for the whole study, not just this receptor: Some responding clones were detected in pre-infection memory, which suggested that pre-existing cross-reactive memory T cells had joined the SARS-CoV-2 response. Contracting CD4+ clones were located mainly in the CM and EM memory subsets, whereas CD8+ clones were found to be enriched in EMRA. From day 15 to 85, contracting clones showed balanced CD4/CD8 phenotypes, whereas a second wave of clones that expanded from day 15 to 37 leaned towards CD4+. SARS-CoV-2 specificity of the second-wave clones peaking on day 37 was not confirmed. The study included only a couple of mild cases, and larger cohorts that include severe cases with pre-infection samples were judged to be necessary.

PBMCs were isolated by Ficoll-Paque density gradient centrifugation. At the junction V is shortened by 6 bases and J by 7 bases, with 15 bases in between. Taken from cysteine to phenylalanine, the CDR3 has 12 residues. Only the CDR3 portion is preserved as DNA: 36 bases, with reading frame beginning at the first base. CDR1 is given as DFQATT and CDR2 as SNEGSKA, both from the germline V gene (reference sequence). About this clonotype itself: Its cognate antigen has yet to be identified. Base qualities are not provided; no much larger clone lies one nucleotide away.

The instrument was an Illumina NovaSeq 6000. Using 5'RACE with constant-segment primers, TCRalpha and TCRbeta cDNA libraries were constructed, with sample barcodes and unique molecular identifiers added in the process. Trizol reagent was used to extract RNA from every sample. The libraries were amplified in two PCR steps, and the second step added a second sample barcode and Illumina TruSeq adapters. Sequencing of the libraries was done on an Illumina NovaSeq, producing 2 x 150 bp paired-end reads. Under the source paper's analysis protocol: Reads were demultiplexed and collapsed into UMI-guided consensus sequences with migec v1.2.7. Using mixcr v2.1.11, UMI consensuses were aligned to TRA and TRB V and J templates and then assembled into clonotypes. A clonotype was counted as expanded or contracted only if both edgeR and NoisET called the change significant, with noise models trained on biological replicates. For edgeR calls, a false discovery rate-adjusted p below 0.01 and a log2 fold-change threshold of 1 were applied. As an exploratory analysis of dynamics, max-normalized trajectories of the 1000 most abundant clonotypes were examined with PCA combined with hierarchical clustering. The CD4 or CD8 phenotype of responding clones was assigned using the separately sequenced CD4+ and CD8+ repertoires. In TCRdb, the public reads were trimmed at Q25 with fastp and aligned with MiXCR, with productive beta chains retained. CDR3 protein duplicates are merged, each entry listing the most common genes and DNA. The V and J calls reflect TCRdb's pipeline rather than the authors' work. For this sample the table gives about 170,000 distinct CDR3 sequences, of which 13% were detected only once. The ten largest clones represent 3% to 4% of the sample.

This chain is built from TRBV20-1 and TRBJ2-5; a tentative D call is TRBD2 (5 bases match). The specimen was PBMCs or a T cell subset sorted from them (not recorded which). This TCR was sampled from a man younger than 35 who had mild COVID-19 (a few samples of this study predate the infection). The sample titles of this study are shuffled in the database, so cell type and time point are left out; the donor was told from shared clones. CDR3 sequence: CSADTGKGTQYF. The nucleotides read TGCAGTGCAGACACGGGGAAGGGGACCCAGTACTTC.